This TCR beta chain was sequenced for a study of a mutant IDH1 vaccine in newly diagnosed glioma. Points from the study as a whole: Around 92% of patients showed vaccine-induced immune responses across multiple MHC alleles. Pseudoprogression looked unconnected to shifts in top peripheral T cell clonotypes.

Note on this clone: Its target is unknown.

Indicated time point: week 23, last vaccination. In the vaccine, a single dose held 300 ug of the mutant IDH1 20-mer peptide, along with topical imiquimod. Tumors from donors were new WHO grade 3 or 4 IDH1-mutant astrocytomas with ATRX loss. TCRdb keeps only in-frame clones here, not all; method: immunoSEQ multiplex PCR. The profile shows about 54,000 clones, 80% of them singletons. CDR3 length equals 12 residues. Trimming cost V 2 bases and J 12 bases, with 17 bases left between them. Per the germline V gene, CDR1 is GTSNPN and CDR2 is SVGIG (reference sequence). The V and J genes are TRBV30 and TRBJ2-7, with D perhaps TRBD2 (5 bases). The specimen was PBMCs, collected from a glioma patient whose treatment included an IDH1 peptide vaccine. The TCR was taken from a man in his forties with glioma. The CDR3 DNA sequence: TGTGCCTGGAGTCGGGCCGGGGTGGCGATGTACTTC. Amino acids: CAWSRAGVAMYF.